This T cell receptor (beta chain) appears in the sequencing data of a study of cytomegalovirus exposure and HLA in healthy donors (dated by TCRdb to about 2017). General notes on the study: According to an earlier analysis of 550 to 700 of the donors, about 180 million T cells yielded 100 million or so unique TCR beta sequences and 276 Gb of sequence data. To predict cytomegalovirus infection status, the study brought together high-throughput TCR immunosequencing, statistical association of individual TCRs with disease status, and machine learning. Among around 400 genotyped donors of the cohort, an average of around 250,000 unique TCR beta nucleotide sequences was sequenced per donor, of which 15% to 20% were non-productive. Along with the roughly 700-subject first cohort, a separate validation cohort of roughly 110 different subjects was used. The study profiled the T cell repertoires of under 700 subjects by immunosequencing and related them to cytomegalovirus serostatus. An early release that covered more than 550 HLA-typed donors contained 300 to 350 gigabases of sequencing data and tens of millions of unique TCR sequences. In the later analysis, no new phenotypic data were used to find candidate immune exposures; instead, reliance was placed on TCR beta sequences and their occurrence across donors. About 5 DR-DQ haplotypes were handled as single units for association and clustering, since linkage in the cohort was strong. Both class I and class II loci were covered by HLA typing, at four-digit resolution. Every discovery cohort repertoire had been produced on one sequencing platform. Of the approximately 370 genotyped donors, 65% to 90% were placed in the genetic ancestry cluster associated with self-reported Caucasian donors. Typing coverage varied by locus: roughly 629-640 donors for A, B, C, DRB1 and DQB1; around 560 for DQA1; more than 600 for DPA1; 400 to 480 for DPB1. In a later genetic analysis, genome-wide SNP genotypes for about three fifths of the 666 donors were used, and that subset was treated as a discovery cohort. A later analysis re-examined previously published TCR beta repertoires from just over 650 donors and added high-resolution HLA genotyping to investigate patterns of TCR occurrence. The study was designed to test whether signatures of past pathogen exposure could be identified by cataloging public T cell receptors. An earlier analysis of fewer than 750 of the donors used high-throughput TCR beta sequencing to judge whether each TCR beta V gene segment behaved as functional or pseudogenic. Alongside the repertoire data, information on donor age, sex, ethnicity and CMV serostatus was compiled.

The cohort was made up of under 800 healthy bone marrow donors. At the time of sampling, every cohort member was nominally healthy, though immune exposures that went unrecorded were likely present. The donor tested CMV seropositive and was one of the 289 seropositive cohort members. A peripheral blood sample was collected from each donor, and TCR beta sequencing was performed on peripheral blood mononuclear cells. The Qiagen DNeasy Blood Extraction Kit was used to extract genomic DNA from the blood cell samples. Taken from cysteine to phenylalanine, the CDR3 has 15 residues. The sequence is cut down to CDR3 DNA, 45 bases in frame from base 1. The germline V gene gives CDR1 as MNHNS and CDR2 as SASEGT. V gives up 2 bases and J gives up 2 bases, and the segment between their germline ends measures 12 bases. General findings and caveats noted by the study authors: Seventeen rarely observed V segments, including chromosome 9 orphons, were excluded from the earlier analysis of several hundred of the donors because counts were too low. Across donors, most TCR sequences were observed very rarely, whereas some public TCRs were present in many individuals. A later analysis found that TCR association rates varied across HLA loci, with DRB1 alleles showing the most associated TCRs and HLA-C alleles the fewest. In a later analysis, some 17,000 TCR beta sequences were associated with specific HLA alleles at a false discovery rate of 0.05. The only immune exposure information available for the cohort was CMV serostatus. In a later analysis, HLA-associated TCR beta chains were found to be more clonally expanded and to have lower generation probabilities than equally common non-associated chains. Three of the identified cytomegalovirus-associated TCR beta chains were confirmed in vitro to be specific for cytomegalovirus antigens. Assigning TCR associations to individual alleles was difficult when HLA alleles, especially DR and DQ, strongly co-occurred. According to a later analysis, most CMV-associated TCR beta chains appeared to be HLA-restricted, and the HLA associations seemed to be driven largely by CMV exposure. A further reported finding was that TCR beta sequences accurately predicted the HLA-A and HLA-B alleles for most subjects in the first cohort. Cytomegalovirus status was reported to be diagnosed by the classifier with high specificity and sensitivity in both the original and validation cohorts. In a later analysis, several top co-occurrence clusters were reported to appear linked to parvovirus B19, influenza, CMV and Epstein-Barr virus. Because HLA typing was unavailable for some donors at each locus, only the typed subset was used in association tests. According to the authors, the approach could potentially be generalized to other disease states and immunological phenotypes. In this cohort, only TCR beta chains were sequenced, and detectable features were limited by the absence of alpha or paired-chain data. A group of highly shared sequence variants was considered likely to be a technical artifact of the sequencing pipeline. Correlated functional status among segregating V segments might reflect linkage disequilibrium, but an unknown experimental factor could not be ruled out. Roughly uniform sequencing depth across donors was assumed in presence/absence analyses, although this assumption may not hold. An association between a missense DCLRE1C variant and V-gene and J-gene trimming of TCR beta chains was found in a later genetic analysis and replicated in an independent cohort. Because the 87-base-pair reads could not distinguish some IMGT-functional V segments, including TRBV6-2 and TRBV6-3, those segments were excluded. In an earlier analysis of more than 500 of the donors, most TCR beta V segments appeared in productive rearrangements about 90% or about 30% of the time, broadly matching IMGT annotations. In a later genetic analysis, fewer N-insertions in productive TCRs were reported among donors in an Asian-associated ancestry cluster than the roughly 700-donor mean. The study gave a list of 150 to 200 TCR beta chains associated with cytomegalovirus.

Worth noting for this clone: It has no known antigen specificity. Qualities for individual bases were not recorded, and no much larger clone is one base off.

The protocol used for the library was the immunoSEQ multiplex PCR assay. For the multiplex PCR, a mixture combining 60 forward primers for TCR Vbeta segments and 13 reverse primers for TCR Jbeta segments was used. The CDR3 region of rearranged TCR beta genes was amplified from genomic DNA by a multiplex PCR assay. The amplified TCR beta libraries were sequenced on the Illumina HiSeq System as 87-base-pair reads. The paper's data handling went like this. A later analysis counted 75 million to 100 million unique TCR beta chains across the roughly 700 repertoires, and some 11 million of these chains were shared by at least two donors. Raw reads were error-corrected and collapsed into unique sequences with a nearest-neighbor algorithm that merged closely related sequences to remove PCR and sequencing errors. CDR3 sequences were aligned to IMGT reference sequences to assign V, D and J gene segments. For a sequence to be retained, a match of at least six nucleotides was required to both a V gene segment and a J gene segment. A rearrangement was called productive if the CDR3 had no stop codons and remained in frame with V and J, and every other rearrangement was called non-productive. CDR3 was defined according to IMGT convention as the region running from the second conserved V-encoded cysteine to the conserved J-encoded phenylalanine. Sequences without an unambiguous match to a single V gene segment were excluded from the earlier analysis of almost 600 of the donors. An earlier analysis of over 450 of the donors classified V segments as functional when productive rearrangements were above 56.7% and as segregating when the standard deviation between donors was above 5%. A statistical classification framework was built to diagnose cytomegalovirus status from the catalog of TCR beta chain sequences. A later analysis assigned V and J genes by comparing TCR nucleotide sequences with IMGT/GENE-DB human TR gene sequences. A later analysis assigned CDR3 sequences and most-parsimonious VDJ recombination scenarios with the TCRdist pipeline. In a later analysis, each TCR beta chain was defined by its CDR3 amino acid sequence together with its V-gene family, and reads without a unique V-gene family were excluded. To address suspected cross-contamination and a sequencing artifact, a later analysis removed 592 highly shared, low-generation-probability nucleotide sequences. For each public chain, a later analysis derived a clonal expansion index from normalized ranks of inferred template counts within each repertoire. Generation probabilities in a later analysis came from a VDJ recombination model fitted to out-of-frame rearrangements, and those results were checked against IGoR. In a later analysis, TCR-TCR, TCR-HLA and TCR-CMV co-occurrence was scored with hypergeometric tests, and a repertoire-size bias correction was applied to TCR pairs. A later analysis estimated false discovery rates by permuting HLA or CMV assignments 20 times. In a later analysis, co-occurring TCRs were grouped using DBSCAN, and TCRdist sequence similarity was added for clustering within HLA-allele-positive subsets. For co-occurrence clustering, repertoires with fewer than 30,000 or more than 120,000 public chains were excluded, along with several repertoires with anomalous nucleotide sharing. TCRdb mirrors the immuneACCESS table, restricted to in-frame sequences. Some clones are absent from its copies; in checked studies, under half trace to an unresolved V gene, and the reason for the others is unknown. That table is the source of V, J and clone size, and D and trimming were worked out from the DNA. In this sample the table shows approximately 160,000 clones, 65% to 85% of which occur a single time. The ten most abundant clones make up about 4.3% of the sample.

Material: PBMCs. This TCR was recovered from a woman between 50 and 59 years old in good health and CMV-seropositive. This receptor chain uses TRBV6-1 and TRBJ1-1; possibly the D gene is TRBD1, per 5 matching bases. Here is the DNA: TGTGCCAGCAGTGAACAAGGGACTGTCAACACTGAAGCTTTCTTT. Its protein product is CASSEQGTVNTEAFF.